Reported below is one TCR beta chain. This entry comes from a study of CD8 T cells in Susac syndrome. Sequencing of TCR beta drew on CD8+ and CD4+ T cells from blood. The CDR3 is 13 amino acids. The germline CDR1 and CDR2 sequences are MNHEY and SVGEGT. The V gene lost 0 bases and the J gene lost 4 bases, with 6 bases spanning the gap. RNA in amounts of about 0.5 to 1 ug was reverse transcribed with random hexamers. An immunoSEQ multiplex PCR amplified TCR beta CDR3 over 54 Vbeta and 13 Jbeta. TCRdb re-derived calls from the immunoSEQ multiplex PCR reads in MiXCR, one entry per CDR3 protein. Of fewer than 85,000 distinct CDR3 sequences in the sample, 94% were seen once.

Specimen: CD8+ T cells from PBMCs. This TCR was sampled from a human donor with Susac syndrome. This chain uses TRBV6-2 or TRBV6-3 with TRBJ1-1; D remains ambiguous. In DNA form, the CDR3 reads TGTGCCAGCAGTTACTCAGGGTCCACTGAAGCTTTCTTT. Protein: CASSYSGSTEAFF.